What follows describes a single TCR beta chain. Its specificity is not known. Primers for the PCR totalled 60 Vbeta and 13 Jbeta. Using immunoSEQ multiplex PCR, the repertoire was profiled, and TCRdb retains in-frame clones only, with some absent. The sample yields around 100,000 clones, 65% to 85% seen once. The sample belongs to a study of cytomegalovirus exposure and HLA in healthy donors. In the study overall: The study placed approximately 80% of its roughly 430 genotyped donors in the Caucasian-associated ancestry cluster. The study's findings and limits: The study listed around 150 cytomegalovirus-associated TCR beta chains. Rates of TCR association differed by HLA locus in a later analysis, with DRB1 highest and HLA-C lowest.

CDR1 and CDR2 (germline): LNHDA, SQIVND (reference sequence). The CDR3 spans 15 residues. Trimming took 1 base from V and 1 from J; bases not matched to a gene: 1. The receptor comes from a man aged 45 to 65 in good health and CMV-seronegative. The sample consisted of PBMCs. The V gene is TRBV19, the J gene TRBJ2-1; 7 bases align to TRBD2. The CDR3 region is CASSIAGGSYNEQFF. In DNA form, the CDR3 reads TGTGCCAGTAGTATAGCGGGAGGATCCTACAATGAGCAGTTCTTC.